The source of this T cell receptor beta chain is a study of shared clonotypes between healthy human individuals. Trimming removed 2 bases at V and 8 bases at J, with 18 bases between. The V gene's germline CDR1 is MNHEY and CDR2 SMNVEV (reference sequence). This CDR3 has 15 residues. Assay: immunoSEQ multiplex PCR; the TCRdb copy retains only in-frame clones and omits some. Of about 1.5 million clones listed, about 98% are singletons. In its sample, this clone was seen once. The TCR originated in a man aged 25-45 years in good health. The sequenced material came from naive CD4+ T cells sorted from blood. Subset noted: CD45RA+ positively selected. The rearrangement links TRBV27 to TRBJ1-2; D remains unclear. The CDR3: CASSLEEPRIDGYTF. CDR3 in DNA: TGTGCCAGCAGTTTAGAAGAGCCGAGGATAGACGGCTACACCTTC.